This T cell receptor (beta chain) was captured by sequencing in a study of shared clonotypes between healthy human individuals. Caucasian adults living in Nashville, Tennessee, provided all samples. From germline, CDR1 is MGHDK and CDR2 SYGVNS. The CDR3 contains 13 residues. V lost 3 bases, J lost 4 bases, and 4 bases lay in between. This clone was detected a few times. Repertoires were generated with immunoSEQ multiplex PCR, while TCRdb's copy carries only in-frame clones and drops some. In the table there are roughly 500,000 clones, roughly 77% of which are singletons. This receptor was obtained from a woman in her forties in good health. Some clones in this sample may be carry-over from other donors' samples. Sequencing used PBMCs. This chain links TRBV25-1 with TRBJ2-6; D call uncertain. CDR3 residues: CASSEQGANVLTF. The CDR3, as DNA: TGTGCCAGCAGTGAGCAGGGGGCCAACGTCCTGACTTTC.